These T cell receptor beta chains were read from a single sample in a study of T cell repertoires in cytomegalovirus infection. TCRdb ran MiXCR on the reads and lists one entry per CDR3 protein. The profile shows more than 400,000 distinct CDR3 sequences, around a quarter of them singletons. The source material was PBMCs. These receptor sequences come from a human donor in good health (CMV status not recorded). Some clones in this sample may be carry-over from other donors' samples. Both conserved end residues are part of each CDR3. The D gene is left open where the match is weak. Clone size is stated in some rows and not others, as once, few, many or a class when expanded.

j_call v_call d_call clone_size cdr3_length cdr3_aa cdr3_nt
TRBJ1-5 TRBV12-3/TRBV12-4 . many 13 CASRGQANQPQHF TGTGCCAGCAGAGGTCAGGCTAATCAGCCCCAGCATTTT
TRBJ2-2 TRBV28 TRBD2 . 16 CASSDPGGFTTGELFF TGTGCCAGCAGTGATCCCGGGGGGTTCACCACCGGGGAGCTGTTTTTT
TRBJ2-1 TRBV10-3 TRBD2 once 14 CAISESASGSEQFF TGTGCCATCAGTGAGTCTGCTAGCGGGAGCGAGCAGTTCTTC
TRBJ2-4 TRBV20-1 . many 15 CSATKRGLAKNIQYF TGCAGTGCTACTAAACGGGGGTTAGCCAAAAACATTCAGTACTTC
TRBJ2-1 TRBV27 TRBD2 . 16 CASSPISGRALNEQFF TGTGCCAGCAGTCCGATTAGCGGGAGGGCCTTAAATGAGCAGTTCTTC
TRBJ2-1 TRBV7-2 . . 15 CASSSFASVGNEQFF TGTGCCAGCAGCTCCTTTGCTAGCGTGGGGAATGAGCAGTTCTTC
TRBJ2-1 TRBV12-3/TRBV12-4 TRBD1 . 15 CASSLGQGYYNEQFF TGTGCCAGCAGTTTGGGACAGGGTTACTACAATGAGCAGTTCTTC
TRBJ2-1 TRBV25-1 TRBD1 . 17 CASSAGQGRNSYNEQFF TGTGCCAGCAGTGCGGGACAGGGGCGGAATTCCTACAATGAGCAGTTCTTC
TRBJ2-3 TRBV20-1 . few 14 CSARGSGRPDTQYF TGCAGTGCTAGGGGTAGTGGGAGGCCAGATACGCAGTATTTT
TRBJ1-2 TRBV6-1 . few 14 CASSEAIGSYGYTF TGTGCCAGCAGTGAAGCGATAGGTTCATATGGCTACACCTTC
TRBJ2-5 TRBV6-2/TRBV6-3 . . 14 CASSARGTQETQYF TGTGCCAGCAGCGCCCGGGGTACCCAAGAGACCCAGTACTTC
TRBJ1-6 TRBV12-3/TRBV12-4 . many 15 CASSLALGRGSPLHF TGTGCCAGCAGTTTAGCGTTGGGCCGGGGGTCACCCCTCCACTTT
TRBJ1-2 TRBV6-5 . few 13 CASFDRGSYGYTF TGTGCCAGCTTTGATAGAGGGAGCTATGGCTACACCTTC
TRBJ1-2 TRBV7-6 TRBD1 few 15 CASSLATGDSYGYTF TGTGCCAGCAGCTTAGCGACAGGGGATAGCTATGGCTACACCTTC
TRBJ2-1 TRBV14 . . 17 CASSQDFWRGPNNEQFF TGTGCCAGCAGCCAAGATTTTTGGCGGGGCCCCAACAATGAGCAGTTCTTC
TRBJ2-3 TRBV28 TRBD2 few 17 CASRGLAGGRDTDTQYF TGTGCCAGCAGGGGACTAGCGGGAGGCCGGGACACAGATACGCAGTATTTT
TRBJ2-1 TRBV7-2 . many 13 CASSSLIMGEQFF TGTGCCAGCAGCTCTCTTATCATGGGTGAGCAGTTCTTC
TRBJ1-5 TRBV7-9 TRBD1 . 14 CASSPSTGSQPQHF TGTGCCAGCAGCCCCTCGACAGGGAGTCAGCCCCAGCATTTT
TRBJ2-5 TRBV2 TRBD1 few 15 CASNEWTGAQETQYF TGTGCCAGCAACGAATGGACAGGCGCTCAAGAGACCCAGTACTTC